This section outlines one TCR beta chain sequence together with its context. Its cognate antigen is unknown. This specimen comes from a study of T cell repertoires in aging, cancer and after chemotherapy. Study-wide results and caveats: Compared with age-matched healthy donors, untreated hematological or solid cancer patients showed higher blood TCR clonality.

Rearranged V-D-J TRB sequences were amplified with a mixed TRB-A/B primer pool. MiXCR was run by TCRdb on the multiplex PCR reads, yielding one entry per CDR3 protein. The sample lists 260 or so distinct CDR3 sequences; about a fifth were seen once. The template was genomic DNA from peripheral blood, not RNA. Trimming removed 5 bases at V and 4 bases at J, with 17 bases between. Germline V lookup: CDR1 SGHDN, CDR2 FVKESK. The length of the CDR3 is 15 residues. This clonotype was obtained from a human donor with a blood cancer. The donor label of this sample is uncertain. The sequencing sample was made of blood. The J gene is TRBJ1-1, the V gene TRBV14; tentatively, D is TRBD1 (5 bases). Written as DNA, the CDR3 is TGTGCCAGCAGCAACGGGCCAGGGTGGGGCACTGAAGCTTTCTTT. Its protein product is CASSNGPGWGTEAFF.